This passage covers 32 T cell receptor beta chains from one sample sequenced in a study of T cell responses to AZD1222 COVID-19 vaccine. Profiling relied on immunoSEQ multiplex PCR, and the TCRdb table lists in-frame clones only, not all of them. This table holds approximately 100,000 clones, 91% found once. The input for sequencing was peripheral blood, taken on day 0 of AZD1222 vaccination. The receptors stem from an adult in good health.

V usage is TRBV7-3 and J usage is TRBJ2-1; 9 nucleotides line up with TRBD2. The J segment lost 2 bases and the V segment lost 6 bases, leaving 5 bases of the junction unmatched. Germline V lookup: CDR1 SGHTA, CDR2 FQGTGA. The CDR3 consists of 15 residues. The CDR3, as DNA: TGTGCCAGCAGTCCCGGACTAGCGACCTACAATGAGCAGTTCTTC. As protein: CASSPGLATYNEQFF. Full variable domain (missing parts from reference TRBV7-3 and TRBJ2-1): GAGVSQTPSNKVTEKGKYVELRCDPISGHTALYWYRQSLGQGPEFLIYFQGTGAADDSGLPNDRFFAVRPEGSVSTLKIQRTERGDSAVYLCASSPGLATYNEQFFGPGTRLTVL.

The chain couples TRBV5-1 to TRBJ2-7; 12 nucleotides align to TRBD1. The junction had 5 bases not matched to a gene; V was cut back by 3 bases and J by 7 bases. From germline, CDR1 is SGHRS and CDR2 YFSETQ. The CDR3 consists of 14 residues. CDR3 nucleotide sequence: TGCGCCAGCAGCTCCGGGACAGGGGGCCGGGAGCAGTACTTC. Translating it yields CASSSGTGGREQYF.

This clone was recorded only once. The chain couples TRBV6-1 to TRBJ1-6; D is unresolved. Trimming cost V 1 base and J 2 bases, with 12 bases left between them. The CDR3 contains 17 residues. CDR1 is MNHNS, CDR2 SASEGT, per germline. The CDR3 DNA sequence: TGTGCCAGCAGTGAAGTAATGGGAGGCACCTATAATTCACCCCTCCACTTT. Its translation: CASSEVMGGTYNSPLHF.

The rearrangement joins TRBV25-1 to TRBJ1-2; D unresolved. The CDR3 has 15 amino acids. Per germline, CDR1 MGHDK and CDR2 SYGVNS. V lost 3 bases to trimming and J lost 0 bases, with 11 bases between them. This CDR3 is CASSDWPEANYGYTF. In DNA, the CDR3 is TGTGCCAGCAGTGACTGGCCAGAAGCTAACTATGGCTACACCTTC.

The J gene is TRBJ2-3, the V gene TRBV3-1 (or the pseudogene TRBV3-2); D is tentatively TRBD1 or TRBD2 (6 bases each). This CDR3 region has 13 residues. CDR1 and CDR2 from the germline V gene are LGHDT and YNNKEL (reference sequence). Trimming removed 4 bases at V and 4 bases at J, with 9 bases between. CDR3 residues: CASSLRGADTQYF. CDR3 DNA: TGTGCCAGCAGCCTAAGGGGGGCAGATACGCAGTATTTT.

The chain joins TRBV6-5 to TRBJ2-1; D is possibly TRBD2 (6 bases). CDR3 size: 16 residues. Trimming removed 0 bases at V and 5 bases at J, with 14 bases between. The germline V gene has CDR1 MNHEY and CDR2 SVGAGI. For the CDR3, the DNA is TGTGCCAGCAGTTACTCCTCTAGACTAGTGAACAATGAGCAGTTCTTC. Its protein is CASSYSSRLVNNEQFF.

The CDR3 spells CATSRGADTQYF. CDR3 nucleotides: TGTGCCACCAGCAGGGGGGCAGATACGCAGTATTTT. This chain joins TRBV24-1 and TRBJ2-3; D is perhaps TRBD1 (7 bases). Germline CDR1 reads KGHDR; CDR2 reads SFDVKD. The CDR3 consists of 12 residues. Trimming shortened V by 7 bases and J by 4 bases, and 8 bases separated the two germline ends.

The chain employs TRBV7-3 and TRBJ2-5; D is unclear. The germline gives CDR1 SGHTA, CDR2 FQGTGA. With 2 bases removed from V and 5 bases from J, the gap between germline ends came to 9 bases. CDR3 size: 13 residues. In DNA, the CDR3 is TGTGCCAGCAGCTTAGGCCCAGTGGAGACCCAGTACTTC. Translated: CASSLGPVETQYF.

The CDR3 DNA reads TGCAGCACTAGACTAGCGGGGTACACAGATACGCAGTATTTT. This gives the protein CSTRLAGYTDTQYF. The chain recombines TRBV29-1 with TRBJ2-3; 11 bases fit TRBD2. With V trimmed by 8 bases and J by 2 bases, 6 bases remained unmatched. The CDR3 runs to 14 residues. Germline V lookup: CDR1 SQVTM, CDR2 ANQGSEA.

This chain connects TRBV6-5 to TRBJ1-1; weak D call: TRBD1 (6 bases). The germline V gene encodes CDR1 MNHEY and CDR2 SVGAGI. This CDR3 region has 14 residues. The ends were cut back, 9 bases at V and 5 bases at J, with 19 bases in the middle. The CDR3 loop reads CASSQGLMRTEAFF. The CDR3 DNA is TGTGCCAGTTCGCAGGGGTTGATGAGGACTGAAGCTTTCTTT.

The chain couples TRBV6-5 to TRBJ1-3; D gene uncertain. Germline CDR1 reads MNHEY; CDR2 reads SVGAGI. The CDR3 is 16 residues long. The germline V and J ends were trimmed by 0 bases and 4 bases, with 13 bases remaining between them. CDR3 region: CASSYSMRLGGNTIYF. CDR3 sequence (DNA): TGTGCCAGCAGTTACTCGATGCGTCTCGGGGGAAACACCATATATTTT.

The CDR3 here is CASSSRDSVYEQYF. DNA of the CDR3: TGTGCCAGCAGTTCCCGGGACAGCGTCTACGAGCAGTACTTC. The rearrangement joins TRBV6-6 to TRBJ2-7; TRBD1 agrees at 7 bases. The length of the CDR3 is 14 residues. Trimming at V came to 4 bases and at J to 3 bases, leaving 6 bases not matched to a gene. CDR1 is MNHNY, CDR2 SVGAGI, per germline (reference sequence).

The V gene is TRBV10-3, the J gene TRBJ1-1; D perhaps matches TRBD1 (6 bases). Germline V gene data show CDR1 as ENHRY and CDR2 as SYGVKD. Deletions cut 4 bases from V and 5 bases from J, with 11 bases between. The CDR3 spans 13 residues. The DNA for the CDR3 is TGTGCCATCAGTGGGACCCAGGGGACTGAAGCTTTCTTT. Translated: CAISGTQGTEAFF.

The chain combines TRBV6-5 with TRBJ1-5; possibly TRBD1 for D (6 bases). The germline V gene has CDR1 MNHEY and CDR2 SVGAGI. The CDR3 sequence is 12 residues long. Trimming removed 8 bases at V and 4 bases at J, with 9 bases between. The CDR3 bases are TGTGCCAGCGGAGACAGGAATCAGCCCCAGCATTTT. Amino acid sequence: CASGDRNQPQHF.

The genes are TRBV7-3 and TRBJ1-6; D is undetermined. Trimming cost V 5 bases and J 7 bases, with 9 bases left between them. CDR3 length equals 13 residues. The germline CDR1 and CDR2 sequences are SGHTA and FQGTGA. The CDR3 DNA follows: TGTGCCAGCAGCGCGGACGGGAATTCACCCCTCCACTTT. Translated, it gives CASSADGNSPLHF.

The gene calls are TRBV4-2 and TRBJ1-1, with 8 bases identical to TRBD1. Trimming took 4 bases from V and 1 from J; bases not matched to a gene: 8. Germline values: CDR1 LGHNA, CDR2 YNFKEQ. This CDR3 contains 16 residues. CDR3 coding DNA: TGTGCCAGCAGCCCCCAACAGGGGGTGGCGAACACTGAAGCTTTCTTT. Protein product: CASSPQQGVANTEAFF.

CDR3 DNA: TGCAGCGTTGATGGGGAATACACTGAAGCTTTCTTT. Its protein is CSVDGEYTEAFF. This chain joins TRBV29-1 and TRBJ1-1; no clear D. This CDR3 has 12 residues. Trimming removed 3 bases at V and 3 bases at J, with 8 bases between. Germline V gives CDR1 SQVTM, CDR2 ANQGSEA.

The CDR3 loop reads CASSQGLAGTGTQYF. CDR3 nucleotide sequence: TGTGCCAGCAGCCAAGGACTAGCGGGAACAGGGACCCAGTACTTC. The genes are TRBV4-2 and TRBJ2-5, with TRBD2 matching 11 bases. The CDR3 consists of 15 residues. Germline CDR1 LGHNA, CDR2 YNFKEQ. J lost 7 bases, V lost 1 base, and 5 bases had no gene match.

This clone was detected once. The chain has TRBV18 and TRBJ2-2, with unresolved D. Germline V lookup: CDR1 KGHSH, CDR2 LQKENI. Trimming took off 2 bases at V and 1 base at J, with 5 bases between the two ends. The CDR3 totals 14 residues. The CDR3 here is CASSPGQNTGELFF. The CDR3 DNA is TGTGCCAGCTCACCAGGGCAGAACACCGGGGAGCTGTTTTTT.

This clone was found a few times. The chain combines TRBV24-1 with TRBJ2-2; weak D call: TRBD2 (5 bases). Trimming cost V 6 bases and J 6 bases, with 22 bases left between them. The CDR3 totals 17 residues. Germline CDR1 and CDR2: KGHDR and SFDVKD. The CDR3 DNA follows: TGTGCCACCAGTTCCCGCCGAGGTAGCGACCGCGCCGGGGAGCTGTTTTTT. The encoded protein is CATSSRRGSDRAGELFF.

J is TRBJ2-6 and V is TRBV6-2 or TRBV6-3, with 12 nucleotides matching TRBD1. Unmatched junction bases numbered 4, after V lost 6 bases and J lost 1 base. Per germline, CDR1 MNHEY and CDR2 SVGEGT. This CDR3 has 17 residues. The CDR3 DNA sequence: TGTGCCAGCAGCCGGGGACAGGGGGCATCTGGGGCCAACGTCCTGACTTTC. The encoded protein is CASSRGQGASGANVLTF.

The rearrangement joins TRBV5-5 to TRBJ1-6; 7 nucleotides agree with TRBD1. There are 14 residues in the CDR3. Losses at the gene ends were 4 bases for V and 8 bases for J; bases not matched to a gene: 6. Germline assignment: CDR1 SGHKS and CDR2 YYEKEE (reference sequence). The CDR3 nucleotides are TGTGCCAGCAGCCTTGACAGGGCGGATTCACCCCTCCACTTT. The encoded protein is CASSLDRADSPLHF.

J is TRBJ1-1 and V is TRBV5-1; tentatively, D is TRBD1 (5 bases). The CDR3 extends over 13 amino acids. Per the germline V gene, CDR1 is SGHRS and CDR2 is YFSETQ. With 5 bases removed from V and 1 base from J, the gap between germline ends came to 9 bases. The CDR3 region has the DNA TGCGCCAGCAGACCGGGGCCGAACACTGAAGCTTTCTTT. It encodes CASRPGPNTEAFF.

For this clone: The junction departs from germline at one end; a sequencing error may be responsible. CDR3 bases: TGTGCCAGCAGCCTAGGACAGGGGTTCGGCACCGGGGAGCTGTTTTTT. Translating gives CASSLGQGFGTGELFF. The chain is built from TRBV13 and TRBJ2-2; 9 positions match TRBD1. CDR1 and CDR2 (germline): PRHDT, FYEKMQ (reference sequence). The CDR3 is 16 residues long.

Worth noting for this clone: A much larger clonotype is one base distant, so this may be a read error. This same CDR3 is encoded by further DNA sequences in the sample. The V and J genes are TRBV7-2 and TRBJ1-5; 8 bases agree with TRBD1. This CDR3 contains 14 residues. The germline V gene has CDR1 SGHTA and CDR2 FQGNSA. The ends lost 3 bases at V and 2 bases at J; junction bases unmatched: 0. CDR3 protein: CASSLTGGNQPQHF. The CDR3, as DNA: TGTGCCAGCAGCTTGACAGGGGGCAATCAGCCCCAGCATTTT.

The gene calls are TRBV11-1 and TRBJ2-7, with D perhaps matching TRBD1 or TRBD2 (6 bases each). Trimming cost V 0 bases and J 2 bases, with 8 bases left between them. Per the germline V gene, CDR1 is SGHAT and CDR2 is FQDESV (reference sequence). The CDR3 runs to 14 residues. CDR3 protein: CASSLARGPYEQYF. CDR3 DNA: TGTGCCAGCAGCTTAGCTCGGGGGCCCTACGAGCAGTACTTC.

This chain uses TRBV19 with TRBJ1-5, with 7 bases aligning to TRBD1. This CDR3 has 15 amino acids. The junction had 6 bases not matched to a gene; V was cut back by 4 bases and J by 3 bases. Looked up from germline, CDR1 is LNHDA and CDR2 is SQIVND (reference sequence). The CDR3 bases are TGTGCCAGTAGTAGCCGGGACAGAAACAATCAGCCCCAGCATTTT. It yields the protein CASSSRDRNNQPQHF.

This clone was recorded only once. V gene TRBV6-5 combines with J gene TRBJ2-1; maybe TRBD2 (6 bases). Deletions cut 6 bases from V and 2 bases from J, with 14 bases between. The CDR3 length is 15 residues. Per the germline V gene, CDR1 is MNHEY and CDR2 is SVGAGI. The CDR3: CASSSGTPAYNEQFF. CDR3 nucleotide sequence: TGTGCCAGCAGCTCCGGGACTCCAGCCTACAATGAGCAGTTCTTC.

The chain uses TRBV2 and TRBJ1-4; the D is unclear. Per germline, CDR1 SNHLY and CDR2 FYNNEI. The V end was cut by 1 base, the J end by 7 bases, with 13 bases between. This CDR3 contains 15 residues. CDR3 sequence (DNA): TGTGCCAGCAGTGAAGTGGGGAGGCGCGGTGAAAAACTGTTTTTT. The encoded protein is CASSEVGRRGEKLFF.

The V call is TRBV6-2 or TRBV6-3, the J call TRBJ2-2; TRBD2 is a possible D gene (7 bases). This CDR3 has 14 residues. CDR1 is MNHEY and CDR2 is SVGEGT in the germline V gene. With 5 bases removed from V and 6 bases from J, the gap between germline ends came to 13 bases. The CDR3 DNA reads as TGTGCCAGCAGTGTACAGGGAGGGGCCGGGGAGCTGTTTTTT. Translation: CASSVQGGAGELFF.

The rearrangement uses TRBV27 and TRBJ1-4, with a weak D call TRBD1 (6 bases). There are 14 residues in the CDR3. Trimming cost V 5 bases and J 10 bases, with 17 bases left between them. Germline V gene data show CDR1 as MNHEY and CDR2 as SMNVEV (reference sequence). The CDR3 region has the DNA TGTGCCAGCAGTCACGAAGCCAGGGGTGGAAAACTGTTTTTT. Residues: CASSHEARGGKLFF.

CDR3 DNA: TGTGCCAGTAGTATTGGGGGAACCTGGGTAACTGAAGCTTTCTTT. It translates to CASSIGGTWVTEAFF. This chain connects TRBV19 to TRBJ1-1, with D possibly matching TRBD1 (5 bases). Germline assignment: CDR1 LNHDA and CDR2 SQIVND (reference sequence). This CDR3 spans 15 amino acids. Trimming shortened V by 3 bases and J by 5 bases, and 16 bases separated the two germline ends. Full variable domain (remainder filled in from reference TRBV19 and TRBJ1-1): DGGITQSPKYLFRKEGQNVTLSCEQNLNHDAMYWYRQDPGQGLRLIYYSQIVNDFQKGDIAEGYSVSREKKESFPLTVTSAQKNPTAFYLCASSIGGTWVTEAFFGQGTRLTVV.